This paragraph covers one T cell receptor beta chain sequence. Its antigen is not identified. Germline V gene lookup returns CDR1 MDHEN and CDR2 SYDVKM. V lost 2 bases, J lost 6 bases, and 7 bases stayed unmatched. The CDR3 spans 14 residues. This entry belongs to a study of tumor and adjacent non-tumor tissue in lung cancer. The wider study: Patients comprised 12 adenocarcinoma, a couple of squamous cell carcinoma and 1 small cell lung cancer. Findings of the study overall: Tumor TCR diversity, when higher, was linked to shorter survival. Tumor repertoires had a smaller top 100 clone share than normal lung.

TCRbeta libraries were built with three rounds of nested PCR, modified from ARM-PCR. TCRdb ran MiXCR on the multiplex PCR reads and lists one entry per CDR3 protein. The sample has around 60,000 distinct CDR3 sequences, over 60% seen once. No cell sorting was done before RNA was extracted from the tissue. More than 3 cm separated this lung sample from the edge of the tumor. The source of this sequence is a man aged 70-80 years with non-small cell lung cancer. The material sequenced was distant non-tumor lung tissue. The chain carries TRBV28 and TRBJ2-7; 7 bases are shared with TRBD1. DNA for the CDR3: TGTGCCAGCAGTTTAATGAATACAGGGGTCGAGCAGTACTTC. It yields the protein CASSLMNTGVEQYF.